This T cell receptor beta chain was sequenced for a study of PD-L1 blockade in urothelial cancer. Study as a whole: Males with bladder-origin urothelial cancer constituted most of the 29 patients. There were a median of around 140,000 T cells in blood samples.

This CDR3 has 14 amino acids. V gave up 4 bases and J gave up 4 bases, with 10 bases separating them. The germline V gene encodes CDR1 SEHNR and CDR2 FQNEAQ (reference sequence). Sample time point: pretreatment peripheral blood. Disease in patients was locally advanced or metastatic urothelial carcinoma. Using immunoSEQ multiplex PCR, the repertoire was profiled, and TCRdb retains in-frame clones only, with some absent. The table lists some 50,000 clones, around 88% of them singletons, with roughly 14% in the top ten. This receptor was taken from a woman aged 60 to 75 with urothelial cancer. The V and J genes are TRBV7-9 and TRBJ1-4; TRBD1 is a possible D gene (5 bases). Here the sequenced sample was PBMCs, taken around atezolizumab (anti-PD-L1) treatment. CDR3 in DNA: TGTGCCAGCAGCTCCGGACACCGTAATGAAAAACTGTTTTTT. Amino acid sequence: CASSSGHRNEKLFF.